This section outlines one T cell receptor (beta chain) sequence together with its context. Produced via immunoSEQ multiplex PCR; TCRdb's table is partial and in-frame only. The sample includes about 250,000 clones, around 80% of them seen just once. The data were taken from a study of blood T cell repertoires in COVID-19. Background on the study: Researchers got acute and convalescent COVID-19 samples from the United States, Italy and Spain. PBMCs, B-cell-depleted T cells, or T cells provided the cDNA or gDNA that made up the material.

V was clipped by 5 bases and J by 3 bases, with 10 bases between them. In germline, CDR1 is MNHEY, CDR2 SMNVEV (reference sequence). This CDR3 region has 14 residues. The sequence came from a man aged 40-55 years with active or convalescent COVID-19. The specimen sequenced was peripheral blood. This chain uses TRBV27 with TRBJ2-2; the D is unclear. The CDR3 sequence: CASSRLRDTGELFF. The CDR3, as DNA: TGTGCCAGCAGTCGACTCAGAGACACCGGGGAGCTGTTTTTT.